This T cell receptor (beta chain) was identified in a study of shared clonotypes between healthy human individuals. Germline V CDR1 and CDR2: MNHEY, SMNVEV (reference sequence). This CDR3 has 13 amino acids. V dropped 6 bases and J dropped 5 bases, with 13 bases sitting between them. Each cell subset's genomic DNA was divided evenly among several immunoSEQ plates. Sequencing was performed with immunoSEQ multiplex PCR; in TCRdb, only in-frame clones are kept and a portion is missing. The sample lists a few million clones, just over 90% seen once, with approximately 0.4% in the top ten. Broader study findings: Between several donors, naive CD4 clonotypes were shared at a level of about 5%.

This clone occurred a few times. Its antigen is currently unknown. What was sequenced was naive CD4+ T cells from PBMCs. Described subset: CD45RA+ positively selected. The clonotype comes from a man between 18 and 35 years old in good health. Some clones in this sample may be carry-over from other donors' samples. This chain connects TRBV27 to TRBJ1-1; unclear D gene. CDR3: CASSGGKWTEAFF. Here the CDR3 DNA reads TGTGCCAGCAGCGGCGGTAAGTGGACTGAAGCTTTCTTT.